Sequencing of this TCR beta chain was carried out in a study of CD8 T cells in Susac syndrome. V was clipped by 7 bases and J by 3 bases, with 7 bases between them. The CDR3 is 13 residues long. Germline V gene lookup returns CDR1 SEHNR and CDR2 FQNEAQ (reference sequence). After extraction with the RNeasy kit, 0.5 to 1 ug of the RNA was reverse transcribed using random hexamers. Each CDR3 protein gets one entry after TCRdb re-called the immunoSEQ multiplex PCR reads with MiXCR. The table includes under 250,000 distinct CDR3 sequences, about 93% detected once. The multiple sclerosis controls were treatment-naive patients, and their relapsing-remitting disease was stable or active.

The clonotype comes from a human donor with multiple sclerosis. V usage is TRBV7-9 and J usage is TRBJ2-6; possibly TRBD2 for D (5 bases). Specimen: CD4+ T cells from PBMCs. The CDR3 loop is CASTGDGANVLTF. CDR3 DNA sequence: TGTGCCAGCACCGGGGATGGGGCCAACGTCCTGACTTTC.